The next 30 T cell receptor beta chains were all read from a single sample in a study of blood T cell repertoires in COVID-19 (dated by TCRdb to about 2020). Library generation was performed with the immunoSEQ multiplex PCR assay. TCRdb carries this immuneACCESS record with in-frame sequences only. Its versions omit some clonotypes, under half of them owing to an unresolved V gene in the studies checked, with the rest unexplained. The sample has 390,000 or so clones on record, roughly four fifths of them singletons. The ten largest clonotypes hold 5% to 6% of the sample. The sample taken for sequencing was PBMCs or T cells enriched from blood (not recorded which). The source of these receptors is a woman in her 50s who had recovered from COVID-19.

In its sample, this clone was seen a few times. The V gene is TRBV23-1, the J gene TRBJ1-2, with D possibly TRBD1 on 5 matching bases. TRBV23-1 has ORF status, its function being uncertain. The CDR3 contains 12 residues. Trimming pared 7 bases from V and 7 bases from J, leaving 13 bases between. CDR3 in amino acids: CASTCWGGGYTF. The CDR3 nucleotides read TGCGCCAGCACCTGCTGGGGGGGTGGCTACACCTTC.

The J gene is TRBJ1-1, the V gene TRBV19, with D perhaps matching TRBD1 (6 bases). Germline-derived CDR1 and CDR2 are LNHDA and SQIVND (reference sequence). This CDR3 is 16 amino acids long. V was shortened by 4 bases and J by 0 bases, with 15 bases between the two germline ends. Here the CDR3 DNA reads TGTGCCAGTAGTACCGGACAGACCTGGATGAACACTGAAGCTTTCTTT. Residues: CASSTGQTWMNTEAFF.

The CDR3 loop reads CASSPGMTGVGTEAFF. In DNA form, the CDR3 reads TGTGCCAGCTCACCCGGAATGACAGGGGTGGGCACTGAAGCTTTCTTT. This chain joins TRBV18 and TRBJ1-1; 8 nucleotides line up with TRBD1. Germline values: CDR1 KGHSH, CDR2 LQKENI. After removal of 3 bases from V and 4 bases from J, the junction contained 10 bases not matched to a gene. The CDR3 is made up of 16 amino acids.

CDR3 residues: CATSRDQVNQPQHF. CDR3 DNA: TGTGCCACCAGCAGAGACCAGGTCAATCAGCCCCAGCATTTT. The chain has TRBV15 and TRBJ1-5; D is uncertain. Germline assignment: CDR1 LNHNV and CDR2 YYDKDF (reference sequence). The germline V and J ends were trimmed by 0 bases and 3 bases, with 6 bases remaining between them. The CDR3 is 14 amino acids.

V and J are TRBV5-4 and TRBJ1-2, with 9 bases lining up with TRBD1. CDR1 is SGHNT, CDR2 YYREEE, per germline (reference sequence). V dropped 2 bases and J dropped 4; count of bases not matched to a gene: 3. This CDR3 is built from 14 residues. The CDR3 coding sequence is TGTGCCAGCAGCTTAAAACAGGGGGCCTATGGCTACACCTTC. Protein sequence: CASSLKQGAYGYTF. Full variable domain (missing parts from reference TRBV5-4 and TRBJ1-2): ETGVTQSPTHLIKTRGQQVTLRCSSQSGHNTVSWYQQALGQGPQFIFQYYREEENGRGNFPPRFSGLQFPNYSSELNVNALELDDSALYLCASSLKQGAYGYTFGSGTRLTVV.

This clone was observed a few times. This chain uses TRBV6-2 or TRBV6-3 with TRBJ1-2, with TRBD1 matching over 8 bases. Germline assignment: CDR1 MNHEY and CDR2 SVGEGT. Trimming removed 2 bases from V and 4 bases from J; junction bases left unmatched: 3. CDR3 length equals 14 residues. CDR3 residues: CASSYSTGGYGYTF. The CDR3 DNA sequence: TGTGCCAGCAGTTACAGCACAGGGGGCTATGGCTACACCTTC.

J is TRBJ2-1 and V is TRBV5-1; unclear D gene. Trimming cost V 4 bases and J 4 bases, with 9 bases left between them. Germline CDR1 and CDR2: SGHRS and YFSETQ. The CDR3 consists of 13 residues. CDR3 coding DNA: TGCGCCAGCAGCCTAAGCCCGTACAATGAGCAGTTCTTC. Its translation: CASSLSPYNEQFF.

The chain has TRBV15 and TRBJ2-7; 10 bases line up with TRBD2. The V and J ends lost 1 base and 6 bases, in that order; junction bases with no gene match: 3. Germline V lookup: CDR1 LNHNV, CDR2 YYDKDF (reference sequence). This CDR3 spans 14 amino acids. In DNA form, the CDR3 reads TGTGCCACCAGCAGAGTCCTAGCGGGGGTCGAGCAGTACTTC. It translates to CATSRVLAGVEQYF.

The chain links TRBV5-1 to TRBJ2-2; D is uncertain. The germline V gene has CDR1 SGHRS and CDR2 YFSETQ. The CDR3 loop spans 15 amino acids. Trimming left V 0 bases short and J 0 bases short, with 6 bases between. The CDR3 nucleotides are TGCGCCAGCAGCTTGGGGCTGTCGAACACCGGGGAGCTGTTTTTT. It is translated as CASSLGLSNTGELFF.

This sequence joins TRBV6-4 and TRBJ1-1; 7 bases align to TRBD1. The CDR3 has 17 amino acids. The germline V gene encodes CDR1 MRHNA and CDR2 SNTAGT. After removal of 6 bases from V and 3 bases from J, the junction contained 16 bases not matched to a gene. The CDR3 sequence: CASSLKTGRPRDTEAFF. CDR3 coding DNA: TGTGCCAGCAGCCTGAAGACAGGGAGGCCGAGGGACACTGAAGCTTTCTTT.

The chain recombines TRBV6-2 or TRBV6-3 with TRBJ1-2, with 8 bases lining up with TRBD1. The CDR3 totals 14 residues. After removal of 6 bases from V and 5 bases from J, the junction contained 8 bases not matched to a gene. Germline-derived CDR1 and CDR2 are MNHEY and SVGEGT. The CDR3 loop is CASSGRQGLYGYTF. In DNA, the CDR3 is TGTGCCAGCAGCGGACGACAGGGGCTATATGGCTACACCTTC.

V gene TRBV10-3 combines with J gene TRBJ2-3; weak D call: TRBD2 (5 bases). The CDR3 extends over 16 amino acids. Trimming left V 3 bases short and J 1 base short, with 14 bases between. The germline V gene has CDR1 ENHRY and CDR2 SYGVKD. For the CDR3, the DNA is TGTGCCATCAGTGACCCCCTAGGCGGGCGCACAGATACGCAGTATTTT. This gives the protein CAISDPLGGRTDTQYF.

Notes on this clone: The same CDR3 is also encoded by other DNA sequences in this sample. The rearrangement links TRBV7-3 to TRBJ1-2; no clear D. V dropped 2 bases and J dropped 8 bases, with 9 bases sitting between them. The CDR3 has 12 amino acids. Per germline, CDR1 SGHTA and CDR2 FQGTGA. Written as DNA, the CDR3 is TGTGCCAGCAGCTTAGGGGAGGGAGGCTACACCTTC. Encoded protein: CASSLGEGGYTF.

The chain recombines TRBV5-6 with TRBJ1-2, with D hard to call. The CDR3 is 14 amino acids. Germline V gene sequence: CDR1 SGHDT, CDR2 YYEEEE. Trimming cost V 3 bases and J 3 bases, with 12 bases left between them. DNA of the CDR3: TGTGCCAGCAGCTCCCAGCGCGGATACTATGGCTACACCTTC. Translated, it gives CASSSQRGYYGYTF.

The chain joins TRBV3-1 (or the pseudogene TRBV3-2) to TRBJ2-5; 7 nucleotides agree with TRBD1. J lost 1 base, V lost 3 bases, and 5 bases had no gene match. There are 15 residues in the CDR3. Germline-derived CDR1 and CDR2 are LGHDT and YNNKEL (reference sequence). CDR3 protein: CASSQQGDAQETQYF. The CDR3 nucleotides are TGTGCCAGCAGCCAGCAGGGGGACGCCCAAGAGACCCAGTACTTC.

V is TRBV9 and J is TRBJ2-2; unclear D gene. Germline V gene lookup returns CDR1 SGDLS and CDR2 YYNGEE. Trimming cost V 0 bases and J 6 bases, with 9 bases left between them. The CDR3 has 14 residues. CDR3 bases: TGTGCCAGCAGCGTAGTCCCAGGCGCCGGGGAGCTGTTTTTT. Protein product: CASSVVPGAGELFF.

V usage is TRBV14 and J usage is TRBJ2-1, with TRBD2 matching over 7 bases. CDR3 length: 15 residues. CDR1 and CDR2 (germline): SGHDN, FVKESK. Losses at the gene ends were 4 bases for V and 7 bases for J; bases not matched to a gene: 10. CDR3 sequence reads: CASSPRREYWNEQFF. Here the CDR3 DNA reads TGTGCCAGCAGCCCCCGGCGGGAGTATTGGAATGAGCAGTTCTTC.

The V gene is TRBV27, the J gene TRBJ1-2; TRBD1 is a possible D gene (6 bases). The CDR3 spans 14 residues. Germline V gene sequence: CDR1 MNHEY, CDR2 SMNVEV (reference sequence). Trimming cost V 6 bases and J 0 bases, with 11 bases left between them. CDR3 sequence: CASRKQGSNYGYTF. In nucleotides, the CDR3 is TGTGCCAGCAGAAAACAGGGCTCTAACTATGGCTACACCTTC.

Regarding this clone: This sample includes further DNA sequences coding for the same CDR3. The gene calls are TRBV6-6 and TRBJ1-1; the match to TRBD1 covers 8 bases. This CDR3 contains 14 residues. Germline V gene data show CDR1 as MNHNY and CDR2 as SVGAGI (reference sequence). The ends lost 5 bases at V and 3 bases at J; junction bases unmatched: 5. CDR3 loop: CASSPGGLDTEAFF. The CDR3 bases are TGTGCCAGCAGTCCAGGGGGCTTGGACACTGAAGCTTTCTTT.

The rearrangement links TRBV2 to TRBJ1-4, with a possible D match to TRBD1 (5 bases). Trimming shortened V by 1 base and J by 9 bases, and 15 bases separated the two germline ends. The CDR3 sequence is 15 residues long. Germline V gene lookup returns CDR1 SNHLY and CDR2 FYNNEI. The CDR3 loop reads CASSEEGIGGKKLFF. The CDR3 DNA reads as TGTGCCAGCAGTGAAGAGGGGATCGGGGGGAAAAAACTGTTTTTT.

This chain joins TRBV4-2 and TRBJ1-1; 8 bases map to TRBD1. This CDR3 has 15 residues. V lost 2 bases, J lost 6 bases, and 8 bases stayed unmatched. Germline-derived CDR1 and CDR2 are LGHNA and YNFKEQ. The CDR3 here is CASSQPTGGVAEAFF. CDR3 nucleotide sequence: TGTGCCAGCAGCCAACCTACAGGGGGGGTAGCTGAAGCTTTCTTT.

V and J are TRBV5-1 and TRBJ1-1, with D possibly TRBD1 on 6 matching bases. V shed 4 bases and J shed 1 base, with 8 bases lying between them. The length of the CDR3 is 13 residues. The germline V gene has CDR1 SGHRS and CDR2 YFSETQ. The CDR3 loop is CASSGQSNTEAFF. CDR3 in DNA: TGCGCCAGCAGCGGACAGTCGAACACTGAAGCTTTCTTT.

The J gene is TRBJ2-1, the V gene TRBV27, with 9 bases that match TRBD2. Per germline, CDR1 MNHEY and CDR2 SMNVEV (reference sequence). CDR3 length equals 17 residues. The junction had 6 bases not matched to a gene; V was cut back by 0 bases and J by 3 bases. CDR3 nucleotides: TGTGCCAGCAGTTTATCATCCGGGACTAGCAGCTACAATGAGCAGTTCTTC. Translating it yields CASSLSSGTSSYNEQFF.

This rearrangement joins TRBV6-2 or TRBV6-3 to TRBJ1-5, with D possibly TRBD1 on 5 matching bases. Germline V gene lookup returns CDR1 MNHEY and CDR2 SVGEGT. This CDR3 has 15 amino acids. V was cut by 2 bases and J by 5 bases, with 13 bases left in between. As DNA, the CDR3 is TGTGCCAGCAGTTACAGCAGGGAAGGATATCAGCCCCAGCATTTT. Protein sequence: CASSYSREGYQPQHF.

This chain's CDR3 is CASSYGPPTYEQYF. CDR3 bases: TGTGCCAGCAGTTACGGGCCCCCTACCTACGAGCAGTACTTC. This sequence joins TRBV6-5 and TRBJ2-7; D is uncertain. Germline V gene sequence: CDR1 MNHEY, CDR2 SVGAGI. V lost 2 bases, J lost 2 bases, and 10 bases lay in between. CDR3 length equals 14 residues.

The CDR3 bases are TGTGCCAGCAGCGCGCGAACTTCTGGGGCCAACGTCCTGACTTTC. It translates to CASSARTSGANVLTF. This chain connects TRBV9 to TRBJ2-6; no clear D. CDR1 and CDR2 (germline): SGDLS, YYNGEE. The V gene lost 3 bases and the J gene lost 1 base, with 8 bases spanning the gap. The CDR3 is 15 amino acids.

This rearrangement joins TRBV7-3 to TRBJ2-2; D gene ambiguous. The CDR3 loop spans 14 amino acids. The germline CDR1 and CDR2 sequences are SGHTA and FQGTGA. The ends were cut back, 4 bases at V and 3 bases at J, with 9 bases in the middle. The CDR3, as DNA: TGTGCCAGCAGCTCGGGTTGGGACACCGGGGAGCTGTTTTTT. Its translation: CASSSGWDTGELFF.

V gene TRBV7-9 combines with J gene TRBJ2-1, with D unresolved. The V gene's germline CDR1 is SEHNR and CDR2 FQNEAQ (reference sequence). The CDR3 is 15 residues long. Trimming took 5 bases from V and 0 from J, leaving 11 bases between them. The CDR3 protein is CASSIPLSSYNEQFF. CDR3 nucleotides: TGTGCCAGCAGCATTCCCTTGAGCTCCTACAATGAGCAGTTCTTC. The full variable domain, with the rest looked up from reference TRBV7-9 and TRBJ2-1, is DTGVSQNPRHKITKRGQNVTFRCDPISEHNRLYWYRQTLGQGPEFLTYFQNEAQLEKSRLLSDRFSAERPKGSFSTLEIQRTEQGDSAMYLCASSIPLSSYNEQFFGPGTRLTVL.

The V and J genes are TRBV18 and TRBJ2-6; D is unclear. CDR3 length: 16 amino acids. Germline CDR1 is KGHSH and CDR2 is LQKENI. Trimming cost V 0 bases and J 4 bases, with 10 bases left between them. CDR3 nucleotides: TGTGCCAGCTCACCACCGTACGTAGCCGGGGCCAACGTCCTGACTTTC. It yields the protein CASSPPYVAGANVLTF.

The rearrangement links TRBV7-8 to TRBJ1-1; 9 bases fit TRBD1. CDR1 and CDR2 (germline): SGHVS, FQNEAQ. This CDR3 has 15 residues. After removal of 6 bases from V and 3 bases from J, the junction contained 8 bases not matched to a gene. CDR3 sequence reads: CASRAGQGRYTEAFF. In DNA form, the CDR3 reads TGTGCCAGCAGAGCTGGACAGGGGAGGTACACTGAAGCTTTCTTT. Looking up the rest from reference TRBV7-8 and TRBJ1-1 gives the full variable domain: GAGVSQSPRYKVAKRGQDVALRCDPISGHVSLFWYQQALGQGPEFLTYFQNEAQLDKSGLPSDRFFAERPEGSVSTLKIQRTQQEDSAVYLCASRAGQGRYTEAFFGQGTRLTVV.